Listed below are T cell receptor beta chains from one sample, sequenced in a study of T-cell memory formation after mild COVID-19. TCRdb re-called the 5' RACE reads with MiXCR, one entry per CDR3 protein. The profile shows around 250,000 distinct CDR3 sequences, around 15% of them singletons. What was sequenced was PBMCs or a T cell subset sorted from them (not recorded which). These receptors were collected from a man aged 18 to 29 who had mild COVID-19 (a few samples of this study predate the infection). Cell type and time point are not known. Both conserved end residues are part of each CDR3. The D gene is left open where the match is weak. Size is stated for part of the rows, as once, few or many counts, or as a class when the clone is expanded.

cdr3_aa cdr3_nt j_call v_call d_call clone_size
CASSFAPTWGGQETQYF TGCGCCAGCAGCTTCGCCCCGACGTGGGGAGGCCAAGAGACCCAGTACTTC TRBJ2-5 TRBV5-1 NA NA
CASSLVAVANYGYTF TGTGCCAGCAGCTTAGTTGCAGTAGCTAACTATGGCTACACCTTC TRBJ1-2 TRBV7-2 NA few
CASSFYVGARFNEQFF TGTGCCAGCAGTTTTTACGTTGGGGCCAGGTTCAATGAGCAGTTCTTC TRBJ2-1 TRBV27 NA NA
CASSLRGGVDTF TGTGCCAGCAGTTTGAGAGGAGGGGTTGACACCTTC TRBJ1-2 TRBV12-3/TRBV12-4 NA few
CASSPYPAPNTGELFF TGTGCCAGCAGCCCGTACCCAGCCCCAAATACCGGGGAGCTGTTTTTT TRBJ2-2 TRBV5-6 NA NA
CASSFEELFF TGTGCCAGCAGCTTTGAGGAGCTGTTTTTT TRBJ2-2 TRBV7-9 NA NA
CASGGGSSNQPQHF TGTGCCAGCGGGGGGGGATCGAGCAATCAGCCCCAGCATTTT TRBJ1-5 TRBV3-1 NA few
CATRDRALTGELFF TGTGCCACCCGGGACAGGGCATTAACCGGGGAGCTGTTTTTT TRBJ2-2 TRBV24-1 TRBD1 few
CASPGTGNTEAFF TGTGCCAGCCCTGGGACGGGGAACACTGAAGCTTTCTTT TRBJ1-1 TRBV5-6 NA many
CASRPTGIMNTEAFF TGTGCCAGCAGACCTACCGGGATCATGAACACTGAAGCTTTCTTT TRBJ1-1 TRBV7-9 NA few
CASSLGGADEAFF TGTGCCAGCAGTTTAGGGGGGGCTGATGAAGCTTTCTTT TRBJ1-1 TRBV12-3/TRBV12-4 NA NA
CASSFLTGGYGYTF TGTGCCAGCAGCTTCTTGACAGGTGGCTATGGCTACACCTTC TRBJ1-2 TRBV7-9 NA NA
CSVEVWQGAATDTQYF TGCAGCGTTGAAGTGTGGCAGGGGGCCGCGACAGATACGCAGTATTTT TRBJ2-3 TRBV29-1 TRBD1 many
CASSWNGIQETQYF TGCGCCAGCAGCTGGAACGGAATCCAAGAGACCCAGTACTTC TRBJ2-5 TRBV5-1 NA NA
CASRREAWDQPQHF TGTGCCAGTAGACGGGAGGCGTGGGATCAGCCCCAGCATTTT TRBJ1-5 TRBV19 NA few
CASSWAGTGINQPQHF TGTGCCAGCAGCTGGGCCGGGACAGGGATCAATCAGCCCCAGCATTTT TRBJ1-5 TRBV7-2 TRBD1 many
CASSYMWGGMNEQFF TGTGCCAGCAGTTACATGTGGGGGGGCATGAATGAGCAGTTCTTC TRBJ2-1 TRBV6-2/TRBV6-3 NA NA
CASSFWGQGETQYF TGTGCCAGCAGTTTCTGGGGACAGGGGGAGACCCAGTACTTC TRBJ2-5 TRBV27 TRBD1 NA
CASSHPTGKAYNEQFF TGCGCCAGCAGCCACCCGACAGGGAAGGCCTACAATGAGCAGTTCTTC TRBJ2-1 TRBV5-1 TRBD1 once
CAIAGGTGRHSPLHF TGTGCCATCGCGGGGGGGACAGGGAGGCATTCACCCCTCCACTTT TRBJ1-6 TRBV10-3 TRBD1 few
CASSLVARGSDTQYF TGCGCCAGCAGCTTGGTAGCCAGGGGGTCAGATACGCAGTATTTT TRBJ2-3 TRBV5-1 TRBD1 NA
CASSQSSYGYTF TGTGCCAGCAGCCAATCATCCTATGGCTACACCTTC TRBJ1-2 TRBV7-2 NA few
CASSASVGSGYNEQFF TGCGCCAGCAGCGCCTCGGTGGGTAGCGGCTACAATGAGCAGTTCTTC TRBJ2-1 TRBV5-1 NA NA
CAGTQASGERSNEQFF TGTGCCGGGACCCAGGCTAGCGGGGAAAGGAGCAATGAGCAGTTCTTC TRBJ2-1 TRBV9 TRBD2 NA
CASSQRGVGRAIVRSAKNIQYF TGCGCCAGCAGTCAAAGGGGGGTGGGCAGGGCCATCGTGAGGTCAGCCAAAAACATTCAGTACTTC TRBJ2-4 TRBV23-1 NA few
CASSPTPRGAFGGELFF TGTGCCAGCAGCCCCACCCCACGGGGGGCCTTCGGCGGGGAGCTGTTTTTT TRBJ2-2 TRBV7-3 NA few
CASSQDPASGYTF TGTGCCAGCAGCCAAGACCCGGCGTCGGGCTACACCTTC TRBJ1-2 TRBV4-2 NA NA
CATSDAPGQGDQETQYF TGTGCCACCAGTGATGCACCGGGACAGGGGGATCAAGAGACCCAGTACTTC TRBJ2-5 TRBV24-1 TRBD1 few
CASMRGGGAADTQYF TGTGCCAGCATGAGAGGTGGCGGGGCAGCAGATACGCAGTATTTT TRBJ2-3 TRBV7-3 NA few
CASSLEYGGRYEQYF TGTGCCAGCAGCTTAGAATACGGCGGGCGCTACGAGCAGTACTTC TRBJ2-7 TRBV7-2 NA NA
CASSLGHGHGNTIYF TGTGCCAGCAGCTTGGGCCACGGACACGGAAACACCATATATTTT TRBJ1-3 TRBV5-5 NA NA
CASSQEQASPLHF TGTGCCAGCAGCCAAGAACAAGCATCACCCCTCCACTTT TRBJ1-6 TRBV3-1 NA many
CASSDPGTSSYNEQFF TGCGCCAGCAGCGACCCCGGGACTAGCTCCTACAATGAGCAGTTCTTC TRBJ2-1 TRBV10-1 TRBD2 few
CSAVGQGGYTF TGCAGTGCGGTCGGACAAGGGGGCTACACCTTC TRBJ1-2 TRBV20-1 NA NA
CASSAGRARGETQYF TGTGCCAGCAGCGCCGGACGGGCCAGAGGAGAGACCCAGTACTTC TRBJ2-5 TRBV6-2/TRBV6-3 NA NA
CASSYKTGGEQYF TGTGCCAGCAGTTACAAGACAGGGGGCGAGCAGTACTTC TRBJ2-7 TRBV6-5 TRBD1 NA
CASSLEEASETQYF TGTGCCAGCAGCTTAGAAGAGGCCTCGGAGACCCAGTACTTC TRBJ2-5 TRBV7-2 NA NA
CASSLTPPYGYTF TGTGCCAGCAGTTTGACACCCCCCTATGGCTACACCTTC TRBJ1-2 TRBV12-3/TRBV12-4 NA NA
CASNAGGRNQPQHF TGTGCCAGTAATGCGGGGGGTCGGAATCAGCCCCAGCATTTT TRBJ1-5 TRBV19 NA many
CASKTGTENSPLHF TGTGCCAGCAAAACCGGGACAGAGAATTCACCCCTCCACTTT TRBJ1-6 TRBV7-2 TRBD1 NA
CAGSTSSYNSPLHF TGTGCCGGGAGCACAAGCTCCTATAATTCACCCCTCCACTTT TRBJ1-6 TRBV6-2/TRBV6-3 NA once
CASSVGGGASQPQHF TGTGCCAGCAGCGTAGGTGGAGGGGCGAGCCAGCCCCAGCATTTT TRBJ1-5 TRBV9 NA few
CAIPDRGNNEQFF TGTGCCATACCAGACAGGGGAAACAATGAGCAGTTCTTC TRBJ2-1 TRBV10-3 TRBD1 NA
CASSPSGTGQNIQYF TGTGCCAGCAGCCCGTCCGGGACAGGTCAGAACATTCAGTACTTC TRBJ2-4 TRBV9 TRBD1 NA
CASSGRTENYGYTF TGTGCCAGCAGTGGCCGGACGGAGAACTATGGCTACACCTTC TRBJ1-2 TRBV6-5 NA NA
CSARGQGSSVGTQYF TGCAGTGCCAGGGGACAGGGTTCCTCGGTAGGGACCCAGTACTTC TRBJ2-5 TRBV20-1 TRBD1 NA
CASSPLGDYGYTF TGTGCCAGCAGCCCCCTAGGGGACTATGGCTACACCTTC TRBJ1-2 TRBV11-2 NA few
CASQLTGAAGELFF TGTGCCAGCCAACTCACAGGGGCGGCCGGGGAGCTGTTTTTT TRBJ2-2 TRBV7-9 TRBD1 NA
CASSLLLAGGSPTYNEQFF TGTGCCAGTAGTCTACTGCTAGCGGGGGGTTCTCCAACCTACAATGAGCAGTTCTTC TRBJ2-1 TRBV19 TRBD2 NA
CASSQDRGQTGYTF TGTGCCAGCAGCCAGGACAGGGGTCAAACTGGCTACACCTTC TRBJ1-2 TRBV7-2 TRBD1 NA
CSARDTRGNLRTEAFF TGCAGTGCTAGAGATACGAGGGGGAATCTGAGGACTGAAGCTTTCTTT TRBJ1-1 TRBV20-1 NA NA
CASSSRTGGNTEAFF TGTGCCAGCAGTTCAAGGACAGGGGGGAACACTGAAGCTTTCTTT TRBJ1-1 TRBV12-3/TRBV12-4 TRBD1 NA
CASRGWSSSHEQYF TGTGCCAGCCGGGGCTGGTCAAGTAGTCACGAGCAGTACTTC TRBJ2-7 TRBV11-2 NA NA
CASSQDLLTAVYGYTF TGCGCCAGCAGCCAAGATCTCCTAACAGCCGTCTATGGCTACACCTTC TRBJ1-2 TRBV4-3 NA few